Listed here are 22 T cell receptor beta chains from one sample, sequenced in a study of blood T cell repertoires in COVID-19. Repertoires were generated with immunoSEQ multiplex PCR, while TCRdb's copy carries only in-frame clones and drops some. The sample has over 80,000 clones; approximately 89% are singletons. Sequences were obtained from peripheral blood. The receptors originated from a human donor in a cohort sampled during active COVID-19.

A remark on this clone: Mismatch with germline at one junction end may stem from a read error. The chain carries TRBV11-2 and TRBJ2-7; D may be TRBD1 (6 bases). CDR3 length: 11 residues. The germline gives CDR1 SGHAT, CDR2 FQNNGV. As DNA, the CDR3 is TGTGCCAGCAGCCAACAGGGAACTAGGCACTTC. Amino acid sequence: CASSQQGTRHF.

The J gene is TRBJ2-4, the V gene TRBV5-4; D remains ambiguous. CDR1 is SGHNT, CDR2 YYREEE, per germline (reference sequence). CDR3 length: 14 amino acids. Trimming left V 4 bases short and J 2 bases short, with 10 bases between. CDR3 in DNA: TGTGCCAGCAGCCCCCCAGTGTCCAAAAACATTCAGTACTTC. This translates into CASSPPVSKNIQYF.

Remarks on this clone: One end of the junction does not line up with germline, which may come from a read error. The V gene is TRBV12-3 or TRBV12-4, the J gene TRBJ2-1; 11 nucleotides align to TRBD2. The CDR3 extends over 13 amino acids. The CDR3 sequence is CASRLAGGPHPLF. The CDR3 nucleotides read TGTGCCAGCAGGCTAGCGGGAGGTCCCCATCCCCTCTTC.

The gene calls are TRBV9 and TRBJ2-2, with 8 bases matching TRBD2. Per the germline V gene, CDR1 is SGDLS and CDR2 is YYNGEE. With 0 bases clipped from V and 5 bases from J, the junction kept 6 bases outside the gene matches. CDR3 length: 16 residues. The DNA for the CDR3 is TGTGCCAGCAGCGTAGAAAGCGGGAGACGTACCGGGGAGCTGTTTTTT. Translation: CASSVESGRRTGELFF.

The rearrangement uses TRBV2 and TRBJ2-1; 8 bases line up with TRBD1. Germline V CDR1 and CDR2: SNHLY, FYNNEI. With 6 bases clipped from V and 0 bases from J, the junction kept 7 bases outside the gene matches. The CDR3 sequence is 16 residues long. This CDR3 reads CASSAETGVSYNEQFF. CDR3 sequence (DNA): TGTGCCAGCAGCGCAGAGACAGGGGTCTCCTACAATGAGCAGTTCTTC.

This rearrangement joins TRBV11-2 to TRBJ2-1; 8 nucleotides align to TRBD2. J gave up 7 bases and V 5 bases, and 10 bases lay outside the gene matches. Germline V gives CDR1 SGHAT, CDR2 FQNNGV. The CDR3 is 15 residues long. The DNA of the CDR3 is TGTGCCAGCAGCCTTGATCGGGGGGGTACGAATGAGCAGTTCTTC. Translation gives CASSLDRGGTNEQFF.

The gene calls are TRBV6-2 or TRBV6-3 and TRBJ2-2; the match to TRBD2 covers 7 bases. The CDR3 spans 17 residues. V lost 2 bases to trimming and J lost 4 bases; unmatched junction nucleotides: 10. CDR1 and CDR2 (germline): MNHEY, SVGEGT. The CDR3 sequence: CASSYGSWTSSTGELFF. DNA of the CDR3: TGTGCCAGCAGTTACGGATCATGGACTAGTTCCACCGGGGAGCTGTTTTTT.

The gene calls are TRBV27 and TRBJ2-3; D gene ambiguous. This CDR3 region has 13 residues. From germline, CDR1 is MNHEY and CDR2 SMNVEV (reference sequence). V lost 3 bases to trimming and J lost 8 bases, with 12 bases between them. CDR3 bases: TGTGCCAGCAGTTTGGCCACCTCGGGTACGCAGTATTTT. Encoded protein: CASSLATSGTQYF.

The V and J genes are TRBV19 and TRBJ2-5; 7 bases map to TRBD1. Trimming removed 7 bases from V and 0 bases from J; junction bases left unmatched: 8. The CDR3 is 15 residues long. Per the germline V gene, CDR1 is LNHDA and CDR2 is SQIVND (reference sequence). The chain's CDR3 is CASMLSQGNQETQYF. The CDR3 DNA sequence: TGTGCCAGTATGTTGTCACAGGGGAACCAAGAGACCCAGTACTTC.

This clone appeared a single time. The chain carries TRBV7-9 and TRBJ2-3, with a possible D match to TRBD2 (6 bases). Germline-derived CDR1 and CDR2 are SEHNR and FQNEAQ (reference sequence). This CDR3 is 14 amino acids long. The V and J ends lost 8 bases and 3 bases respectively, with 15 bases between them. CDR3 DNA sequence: TGTGCCAGCCGGACCGGGAGTAGAACAGATACGCAGTATTTT. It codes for CASRTGSRTDTQYF. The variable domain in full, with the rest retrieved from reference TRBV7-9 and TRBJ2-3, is DTGVSQNPRHKITKRGQNVTFRCDPISEHNRLYWYRQTLGQGPEFLTYFQNEAQLEKSRLLSDRFSAERPKGSFSTLEIQRTEQGDSAMYLCASRTGSRTDTQYFGPGTRLTVL.

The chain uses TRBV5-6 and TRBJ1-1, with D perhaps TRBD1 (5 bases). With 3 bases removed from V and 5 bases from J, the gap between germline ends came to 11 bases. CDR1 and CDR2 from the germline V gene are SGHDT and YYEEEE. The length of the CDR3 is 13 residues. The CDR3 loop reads CASSSVRGTEAFF. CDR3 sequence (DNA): TGTGCCAGCAGCTCGGTCCGGGGGACTGAAGCTTTCTTT.

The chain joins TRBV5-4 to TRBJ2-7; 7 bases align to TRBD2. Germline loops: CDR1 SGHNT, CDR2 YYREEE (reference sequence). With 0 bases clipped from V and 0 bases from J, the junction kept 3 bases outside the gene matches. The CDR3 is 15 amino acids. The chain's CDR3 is CASSLAGGSSYEQYF. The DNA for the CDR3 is TGTGCCAGCAGCTTGGCCGGCGGGAGCTCCTACGAGCAGTACTTC.

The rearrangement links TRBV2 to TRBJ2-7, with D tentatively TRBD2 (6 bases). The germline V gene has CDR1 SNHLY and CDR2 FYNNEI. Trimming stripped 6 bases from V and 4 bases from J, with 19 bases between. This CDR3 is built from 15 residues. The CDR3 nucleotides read TGTGCCAGCAGCCCCCGTGGGGCCCGGGGGTACGAGCAGTACTTC. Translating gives CASSPRGARGYEQYF.

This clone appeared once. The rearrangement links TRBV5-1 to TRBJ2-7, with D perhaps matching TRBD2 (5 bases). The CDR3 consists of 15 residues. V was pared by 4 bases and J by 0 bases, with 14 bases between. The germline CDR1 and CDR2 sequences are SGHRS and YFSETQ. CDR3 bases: TGCGCCAGCAGCCCCTCTGGCGGGCGCTCCTACGAGCAGTACTTC. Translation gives CASSPSGGRSYEQYF.

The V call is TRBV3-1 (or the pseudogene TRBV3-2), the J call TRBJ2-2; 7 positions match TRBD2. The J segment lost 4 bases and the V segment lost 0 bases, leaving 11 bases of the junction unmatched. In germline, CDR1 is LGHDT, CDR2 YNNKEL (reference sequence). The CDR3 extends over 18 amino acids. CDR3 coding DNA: TGTGCCAGCAGCCAAGAATCCTGGCTAGCGGAGACCACCGGGGAGCTGTTTTTT. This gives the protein CASSQESWLAETTGELFF.

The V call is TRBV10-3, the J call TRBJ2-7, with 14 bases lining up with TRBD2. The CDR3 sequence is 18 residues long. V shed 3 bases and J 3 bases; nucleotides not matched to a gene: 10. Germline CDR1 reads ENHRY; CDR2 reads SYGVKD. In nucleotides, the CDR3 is TGTGCCATCAGTGAAGGGGGACTAGCGGGAGTGAAGATCTACGAGCAGTACTTC. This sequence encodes CAISEGGLAGVKIYEQYF.

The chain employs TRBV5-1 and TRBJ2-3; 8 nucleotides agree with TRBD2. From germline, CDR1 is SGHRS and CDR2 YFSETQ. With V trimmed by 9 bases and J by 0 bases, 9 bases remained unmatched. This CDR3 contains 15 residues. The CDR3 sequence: CATRSGGPSTDTQYF. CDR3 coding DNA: TGCGCCACCCGTTCGGGGGGGCCTAGCACAGATACGCAGTATTTT.

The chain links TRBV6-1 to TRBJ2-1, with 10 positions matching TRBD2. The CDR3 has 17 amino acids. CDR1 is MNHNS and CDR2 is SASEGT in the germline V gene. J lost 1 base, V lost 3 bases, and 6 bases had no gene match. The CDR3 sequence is CASSDLTSGPSYNEQFF. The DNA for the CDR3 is TGTGCCAGCAGTGATTTGACTAGCGGGCCGTCCTACAATGAGCAGTTCTTC.

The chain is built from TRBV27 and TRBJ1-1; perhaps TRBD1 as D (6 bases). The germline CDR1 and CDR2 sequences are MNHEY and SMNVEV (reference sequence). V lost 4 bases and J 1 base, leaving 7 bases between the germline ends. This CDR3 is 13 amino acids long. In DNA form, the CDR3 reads TGTGCCAGCAGTTACAGGGAGAACACTGAAGCTTTCTTT. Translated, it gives CASSYRENTEAFF.

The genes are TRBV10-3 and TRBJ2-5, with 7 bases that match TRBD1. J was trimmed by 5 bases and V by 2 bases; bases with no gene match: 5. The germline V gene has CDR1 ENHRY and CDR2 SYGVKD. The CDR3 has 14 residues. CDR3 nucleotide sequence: TGTGCCATCAGTGAGCCTGACAGGGAGGAGACCCAGTACTTC. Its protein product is CAISEPDREETQYF.

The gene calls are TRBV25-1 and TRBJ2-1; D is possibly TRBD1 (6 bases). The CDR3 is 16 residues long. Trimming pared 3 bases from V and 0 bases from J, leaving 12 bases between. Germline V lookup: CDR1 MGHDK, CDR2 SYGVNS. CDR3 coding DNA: TGTGCCAGCAGTGAGCGTGGGGGCGGCTCCTACAATGAGCAGTTCTTC. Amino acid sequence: CASSERGGGSYNEQFF. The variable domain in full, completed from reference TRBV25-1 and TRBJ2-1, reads EADIYQTPRYLVIGTGKKITLECSQTMGHDKMYWYQQDPGMELHLIHYSYGVNSTEKGDLSSESTVSRIRTEHFPLTLESARPSHTSQYLCASSERGGGSYNEQFFGPGTRLTVL.

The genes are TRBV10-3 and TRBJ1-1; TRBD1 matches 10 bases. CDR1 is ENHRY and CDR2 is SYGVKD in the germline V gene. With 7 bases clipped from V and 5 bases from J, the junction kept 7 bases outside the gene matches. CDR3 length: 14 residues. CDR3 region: CAITPDRGETEAFF. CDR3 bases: TGTGCCATCACTCCGGACAGGGGGGAAACTGAAGCTTTCTTT.